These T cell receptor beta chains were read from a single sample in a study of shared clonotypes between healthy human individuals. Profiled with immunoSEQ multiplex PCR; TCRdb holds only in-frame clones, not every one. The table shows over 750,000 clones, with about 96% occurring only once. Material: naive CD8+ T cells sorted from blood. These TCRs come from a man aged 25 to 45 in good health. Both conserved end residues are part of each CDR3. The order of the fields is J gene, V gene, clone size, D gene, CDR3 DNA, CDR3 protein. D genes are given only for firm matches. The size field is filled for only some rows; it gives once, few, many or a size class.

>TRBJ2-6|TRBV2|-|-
TGTGCCAGCAGTGGATTAGTGGCGGGGGCCAACGTCCTGACTTTC
CASSGLVAGANVLTF
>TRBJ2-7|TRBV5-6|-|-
TGTGCCAGCAGCTTACAGGGCCACGAGCAGTACTTC
CASSLQGHEQYF
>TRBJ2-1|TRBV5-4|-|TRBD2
TGTGCCAGCAGCTTTAGCGGGAGGGCCAGGAATGAGCAGTTCTTC
CASSFSGRARNEQFF
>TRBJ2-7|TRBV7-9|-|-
TGTGCCAGCAGCTTTGACGGACGTCTCGAGCAGTACTTC
CASSFDGRLEQYF
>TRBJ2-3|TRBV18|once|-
TGTGCCAGCTCACCACTCGCGGGTACAGATACGCAGTATTTT
CASSPLAGTDTQYF
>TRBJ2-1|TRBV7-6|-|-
TGTGCCAGCAGCTTAGCCCCACGCGGTAGCGACTACTACAATGAGCAGTTCTTC
CASSLAPRGSDYYNEQFF
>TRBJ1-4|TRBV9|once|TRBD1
TGTGCCAGCAGCTCCACAGGGGGCGGGAATGAAAAACTGTTTTTT
CASSSTGGGNEKLFF
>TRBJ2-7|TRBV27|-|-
TGTGCCAGCAGTTCGGGGTTTCTCGAGCAGTACTTC
CASSSGFLEQYF
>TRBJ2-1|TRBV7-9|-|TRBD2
TGTGCCAGCAGCTCGACTAGCGGAGAGAACAATGAGCAGTTCTTC
CASSSTSGENNEQFF
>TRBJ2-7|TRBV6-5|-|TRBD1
TGTGCCAGCAGTTACTCTCCGGGACAGGGACCCGAGCAGTACTTC
CASSYSPGQGPEQYF
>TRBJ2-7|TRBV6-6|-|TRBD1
TGTGCCAGCAAGGGGACAGGGGGCCGGGACGAGCAGTACTTC
CASKGTGGRDEQYF
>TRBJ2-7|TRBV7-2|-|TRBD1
TGTGCCAGCAGCATCGGGACAGCCTACTACGAGCAGTACTTC
CASSIGTAYYEQYF
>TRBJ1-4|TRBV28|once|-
TGTGCCAGCAGCCCCATAGATGAAAAACTGTTTTTT
CASSPIDEKLFF
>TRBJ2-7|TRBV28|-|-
TGTGCCAGCAGCCCGGACAACTCCTACGAGCAGTACTTC
CASSPDNSYEQYF
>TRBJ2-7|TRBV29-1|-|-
TGCAGCGTTGAAGCGACTAGTTGGGGTGGCTACGAGCAGTACTTC
CSVEATSWGGYEQYF
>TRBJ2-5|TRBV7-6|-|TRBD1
TGTGCCAGCAGCTTAGAGCAGGGGGCCGGTGAGACCCAGTACTTC
CASSLEQGAGETQYF
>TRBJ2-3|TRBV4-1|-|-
TGCGCCAGCAGCCAATCCCTTACTGGTACAGATACGCAGTATTTT
CASSQSLTGTDTQYF
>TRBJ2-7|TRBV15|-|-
TGTGCCACCAGCAGAGCAGCGGAGCCCTACGAGCAGTACTTC
CATSRAAEPYEQYF
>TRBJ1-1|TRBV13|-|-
TGTGCCAGCAGCTTAGGAGTTACGGTCACTGAAGCTTTCTTT
CASSLGVTVTEAFF
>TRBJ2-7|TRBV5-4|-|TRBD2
TGTGCCAGCAGCTTAGCGGGAGGGCCCCCCGAGCAGTACTTC
CASSLAGGPPEQYF
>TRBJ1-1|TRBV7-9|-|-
TGTGCCAGCAGCTTAGCGGGAAAGGGGAAAATGAACACTGAAGCTTTCTTT
CASSLAGKGKMNTEAFF
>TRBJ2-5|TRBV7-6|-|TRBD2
TGTGCCAGCAGCAGCGAAGTTGGGCAGTTTATAGCGGGAGGAGGGGAGACCCAGTACTTC
CASSSEVGQFIAGGGETQYF
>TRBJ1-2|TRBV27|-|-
TGTGCCAGCAGTCCAACAGATGCGAACTATGGCTACACCTTC
CASSPTDANYGYTF
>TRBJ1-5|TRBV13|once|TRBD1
TGTGCCAGCAGCTTAGGGGGACAGGGTGCCGGCAATCAGCCCCAGCATTTT
CASSLGGQGAGNQPQHF
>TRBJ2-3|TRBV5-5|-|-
TGTGCCAGCAGCTTAGGGACTAGCACAGATACGCAGTATTTT
CASSLGTSTDTQYF
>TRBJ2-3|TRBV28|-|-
TGTGCCAGCAGTGGACCCGATTTGGTGACAGATACGCAGTATTTT
CASSGPDLVTDTQYF
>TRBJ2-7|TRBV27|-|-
TGTGCCAGCAGTCCCGACCGGGCAGGGGACTACGAGCAGTACTTC
CASSPDRAGDYEQYF
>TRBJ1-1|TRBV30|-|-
TGTGCCTGGAGTGCGGAACAGGCAGCTTTCTTT
CAWSAEQAAFF
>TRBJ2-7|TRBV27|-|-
TGTGCCAGCAGTTCGGAGGAGGACGCCTTGGAGCAGTACTTC
CASSSEEDALEQYF
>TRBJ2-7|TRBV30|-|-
TGTGCCTGGAGAACTCGGTTCAACGAGCAGTACTTC
CAWRTRFNEQYF
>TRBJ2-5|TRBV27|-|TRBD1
TGTGCCAGCAGTTCCCTTCCGGGACAGGGGGCAGGGGAGACCCAGTACTTC
CASSSLPGQGAGETQYF
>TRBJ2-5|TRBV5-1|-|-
TGCGCCAGCAGCTTTCAGGGTCCTGGAGAGACCCAGTACTTC
CASSFQGPGETQYF
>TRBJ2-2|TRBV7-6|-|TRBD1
TGTGCCAGCAGCCGGACAGGGTCCGGGGAGCTGTTTTTT
CASSRTGSGELFF
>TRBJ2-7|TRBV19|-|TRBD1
TGTGCCAGTAGTATCGGACAGGGTGAGCAGTACTTC
CASSIGQGEQYF
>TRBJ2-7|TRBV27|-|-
TGTGCCAGCAGTTTTATCCGAGTGGGGAGCTCCTACGAGCAGTACTTC
CASSFIRVGSSYEQYF
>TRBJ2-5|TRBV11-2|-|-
TGTGCCAGCAGCTCGACGGTAACAGGGTCCCAAGAGACCCAGTACTTC
CASSSTVTGSQETQYF
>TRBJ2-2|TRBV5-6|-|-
TGTGCCAGCAGCTTAACCGCGAACACCGGGGAGCTGTTTTTT
CASSLTANTGELFF
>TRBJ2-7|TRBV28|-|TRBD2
TGTGCCAGCAGTTTGGCCGGACTAGCCGAAGCCTACGAGCAGTACTTC
CASSLAGLAEAYEQYF
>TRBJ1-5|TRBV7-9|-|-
TGTGCCAGCAGCTATTCATCGGACAGAAATCAGCCCCAGCATTTT
CASSYSSDRNQPQHF
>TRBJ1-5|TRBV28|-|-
TGTGCCAGCAGTTTATGGCGGGGGGCGGATGATCAGCCCCAGCATTTT
CASSLWRGADDQPQHF
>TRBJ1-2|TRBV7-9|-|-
TGTGCCAGCAGCCGAGACTCCGGGTTACAACGTGGCTACACCTTC
CASSRDSGLQRGYTF
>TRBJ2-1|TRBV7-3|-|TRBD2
TGTGCCAGCAGCTCTTGGACTAGCGAAACCTACAATGAGCAGTTCTTC
CASSSWTSETYNEQFF
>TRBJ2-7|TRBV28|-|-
TGTGCCAGCAGCCTTGGACCCCACGAGCAGTACTTC
CASSLGPHEQYF
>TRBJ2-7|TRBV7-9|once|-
TGTGCCAGCAGCCGGCCGGGACCTCTCTACGAGCAGTACTTC
CASSRPGPLYEQYF
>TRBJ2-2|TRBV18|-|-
TGTGCCAGCTCACCGGCACAGGGACTCGGGGAGCTGTTTTTT
CASSPAQGLGELFF
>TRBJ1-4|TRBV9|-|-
TGTGCCAGCAGCGCGGTAGAAGGGGAAAAACTGTTTTTT
CASSAVEGEKLFF
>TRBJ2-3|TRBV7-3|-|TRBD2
TGTGCCAGCAGCAGAGGGACTAGCGGGAGAGATACGCAGTATTTT
CASSRGTSGRDTQYF
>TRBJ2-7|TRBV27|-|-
TGTGCCAGCAGTTTAACAGGGTTGACCTACGAGCAGTACTTC
CASSLTGLTYEQYF
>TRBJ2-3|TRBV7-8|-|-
TGTGCCAGCAGCTCACTACCGGGACAACTAACAGATACGCAGTATTTT
CASSSLPGQLTDTQYF
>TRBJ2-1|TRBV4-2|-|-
TGTGCCAGCAGAGAAAGACGAGGTTACAATGAGCAGTTCTTC
CASRERRGYNEQFF
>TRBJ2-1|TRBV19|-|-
TGTGCCAGTAGTTTAGTCCCCAATGAGCAGTTCTTC
CASSLVPNEQFF
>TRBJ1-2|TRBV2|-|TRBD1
TGTGCCAGCAGTTCAGGAGACAGGGTGGGACCCCTTACATACCCTTTCTATGGCTACACCTTC
CASSSGDRVGPLTYPFYGYTF
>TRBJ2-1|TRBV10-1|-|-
TGCGCCAGCAGTGAGTCAACCAGGGAGAATGAGCAGTTCTTC
CASSESTRENEQFF
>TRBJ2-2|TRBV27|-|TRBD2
TGTGCCAGCAGTTTTGGGACTAGCGGGAAGAACGGGGAGCTGTTTTTT
CASSFGTSGKNGELFF
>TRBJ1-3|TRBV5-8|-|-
TGTGCCAGCAGCTTCGAGGGAAGCTCTGGAAACACCATATATTTT
CASSFEGSSGNTIYF
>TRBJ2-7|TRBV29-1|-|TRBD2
TGCAGCGTTACCCATCGATCTAGCGGGATCGAGCAGTACTTC
CSVTHRSSGIEQYF
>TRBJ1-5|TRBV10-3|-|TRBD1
TGTGCCATCAGTGAGGGGACAGTCACTAATCAGCCCCAGCATTTT
CAISEGTVTNQPQHF
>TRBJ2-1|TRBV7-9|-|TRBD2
TGTGCCAGCAGCCCGGGACTAGCGGGAGGGTTCTTC
CASSPGLAGGFF
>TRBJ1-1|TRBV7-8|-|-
TGTGCCAGCAGCTCGATACCAATGGGCACTGAAGCTTTCTTT
CASSSIPMGTEAFF
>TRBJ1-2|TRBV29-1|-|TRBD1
TGCAGCGTTGAATGGGCGGCAGGGGGCAAGGGTGGCTACACCTTC
CSVEWAAGGKGGYTF